Listed here is a single T cell receptor (beta chain). From germline, CDR1 is KGHDR and CDR2 SFDVKD. The CDR3 spans 15 residues. This specimen belongs to a study of monozygotic twins with inflammatory bowel disease. TCRdb reanalyzed the 5' RACE reads and collapses them to one entry per CDR3 protein, without DNA. The sample has around 140,000 distinct CDR3 sequences. Sequencing was performed on blood. The rearrangement uses TRBV24-1 and TRBJ2-2; TCRdb reports TRBD1, a call that lacks DNA to check it against. This receptor was obtained from a human donor with ulcerative colitis or Crohn's disease, or a healthy co-twin of an affected twin (not recorded which). The CDR3 loop is CATSDRTGGSGELFF.